Reported below is one TCR beta chain. The CDR3 is made up of 14 amino acids. Germline V gene data show CDR1 as MNHNS and CDR2 as SASEGT. From the PCR reads, TCRdb called clonotypes with MiXCR, one entry per CDR3 protein. The data show approximately 5,000 distinct CDR3 sequences, 55% to 70% seen once. This record belongs to a study of CD4 and CD8 cells across lung adenocarcinoma regions. The chain carries TRBV6-1 and TRBJ2-3; no definite D call. Sequencing was done on a sample of CD4+ T cells from the center of a lung tumor. The source is a male donor with lung adenocarcinoma. The CD4 and CD8 labels of this study may be unreliable. The CDR3 loop is CAGSAQAGQDTQYF. CDR3 nucleotide sequence: TGTGCGGGCAGTGCGCAGGCCGGCCAAGATACGCAGTATTTT.